The rows below give T cell receptor beta chains drawn from one sample of a study of shared T cell receptors in the human thymus. Clones were read by immunoSEQ multiplex PCR, and TCRdb kept only the in-frame ones, dropping some. The sample yields roughly 710,000 clones, 70% to 90% seen once. This same sample was also part of a study on human thymus T cells.

The material sequenced was thymocytes. Receptors were obtained from a girl less than two years old with a congenital heart defect. The CDR3 runs from the conserved cysteine through the conserved F or W. The order of the fields is clone size, V gene, J gene, D gene, CDR3 DNA, CDR3 protein. A D gene is named only where the DNA matches it firmly. The size of a clone is reported for some rows only, either as once, few or many, or as a class for expanded clones.

clone_size: -
v_call: TRBV7-9
j_call: TRBJ2-5
d_call: -
cdr3_nt: TGTGCCAGCAGCTTTGTGTTTGGGAGAGCAACACAAGAGACCCAGTACTTC
cdr3_aa: CASSFVFGRATQETQYF

clone_size: -
v_call: TRBV9
j_call: TRBJ2-3
d_call: TRBD1
cdr3_nt: TGTGCCAGCAGCGTAGACCACAGGGGCACCCCGGCAGATACGCAGTATTTT
cdr3_aa: CASSVDHRGTPADTQYF

clone_size: -
v_call: TRBV2
j_call: TRBJ1-1
d_call: -
cdr3_nt: TGTGCCAGCAGTGAAAGGGGCCAGGGACCTAGCGGAGCTTTCTTT
cdr3_aa: CASSERGQGPSGAFF

clone_size: -
v_call: TRBV7-6
j_call: TRBJ1-2
d_call: TRBD1
cdr3_nt: TGTGCCAGCAGCTTAAGGGAGACAGGTGACAGGGATCTTCCCTATGGCTACACCTTC
cdr3_aa: CASSLRETGDRDLPYGYTF

clone_size: -
v_call: TRBV7-9
j_call: TRBJ2-7
d_call: -
cdr3_nt: TGTGCCAGCAGCCAAAGGACACCAGCCTACGAGCAGTACTTC
cdr3_aa: CASSQRTPAYEQYF

clone_size: once
v_call: TRBV15
j_call: TRBJ2-3
d_call: TRBD2
cdr3_nt: TGTGCCACCAGCAGGTTGACTAGCGGGGGGTCGGAGGTGGGCACAGATACGCAGTATTTT
cdr3_aa: CATSRLTSGGSEVGTDTQYF

clone_size: -
v_call: TRBV19
j_call: TRBJ2-3
d_call: -
cdr3_nt: TGTGCCAGTACCCAGGGACTTGAAGACCGACCAGATACGCAGTATTTT
cdr3_aa: CASTQGLEDRPDTQYF

clone_size: few
v_call: TRBV5-1
j_call: TRBJ2-7
d_call: -
cdr3_nt: TGCGCCAGCAGCCCCAGGGCCCCCCGCTACGAGCAGTACTTC
cdr3_aa: CASSPRAPRYEQYF

clone_size: once
v_call: TRBV11-2
j_call: TRBJ2-5
d_call: -
cdr3_nt: TGTGCCAGCAGCCCCAGGGGCAGCACCTATAGGACCCAGTACTTC
cdr3_aa: CASSPRGSTYRTQYF

clone_size: -
v_call: TRBV2
j_call: TRBJ1-2
d_call: -
cdr3_nt: TGTGCCAGCAGTGCCACAGCTGCCTATGGCTACACCTTC
cdr3_aa: CASSATAAYGYTF

clone_size: -
v_call: TRBV6-6
j_call: TRBJ2-7
d_call: TRBD1
cdr3_nt: TGTGCCAGCAGTTCTACGACCGGGACAGGCACCTACGAGCAGTACTTC
cdr3_aa: CASSSTTGTGTYEQYF

clone_size: few
v_call: TRBV9
j_call: TRBJ2-3
d_call: TRBD2
cdr3_nt: TGTGCCAGCAGCGCCAATTTTGGACTAGCGGGGCCAGATACGCAGTATTTT
cdr3_aa: CASSANFGLAGPDTQYF

clone_size: -
v_call: TRBV28
j_call: TRBJ1-4
d_call: TRBD1
cdr3_nt: TGTGCCAGCAGCTTCCGGGACAGGGGATTTAGGGCTAATGAAAAACTGTTTTTT
cdr3_aa: CASSFRDRGFRANEKLFF

clone_size: -
v_call: TRBV5-1
j_call: TRBJ1-6
d_call: -
cdr3_nt: TGCGCCAGCAGCTTGTTCCCGGAGCCTCATTCACCCCTCCACTTT
cdr3_aa: CASSLFPEPHSPLHF

clone_size: -
v_call: TRBV2
j_call: TRBJ2-3
d_call: TRBD2
cdr3_nt: TGTGCCAGCACCCAGCTAGCGGAAGTATGGGATACGCAGTATTTT
cdr3_aa: CASTQLAEVWDTQYF

clone_size: -
v_call: TRBV27
j_call: TRBJ2-3
d_call: -
cdr3_nt: TGTGCCAGCAGCGAAAGAAACTCTAGCACAGATACGCAGTATTTT
cdr3_aa: CASSERNSSTDTQYF

clone_size: -
v_call: TRBV4-1
j_call: TRBJ1-1
d_call: -
cdr3_nt: TGCGCCAGCAGCCAAGATTGGGGCAGGGAGAACACTGAAGCTTTCTTT
cdr3_aa: CASSQDWGRENTEAFF

clone_size: -
v_call: TRBV7-4
j_call: TRBJ1-1
d_call: -
cdr3_nt: TGTGCCAGCAGCCTATATCAGGGGCCGAACACTGAAGCTTTCTTT
cdr3_aa: CASSLYQGPNTEAFF

clone_size: -
v_call: TRBV19
j_call: TRBJ2-2
d_call: -
cdr3_nt: TGTGCCAGTAGTATATCGTGGGGGGAACACGGGGAGCTGTTTTTT
cdr3_aa: CASSISWGEHGELFF

clone_size: -
v_call: TRBV28
j_call: TRBJ2-1
d_call: TRBD1
cdr3_nt: TGTGCCAGCAGTTTTATCGAACAGGGGGAAGGGTTTACCTACAATGAGCAGTTCTTC
cdr3_aa: CASSFIEQGEGFTYNEQFF

clone_size: -
v_call: TRBV5-6
j_call: TRBJ1-4
d_call: TRBD1
cdr3_nt: TGTGCCAGCAGCTCAACGACAGGGTCCGAAAAACTGTTTTTT
cdr3_aa: CASSSTTGSEKLFF

clone_size: -
v_call: TRBV7-2
j_call: TRBJ2-1
d_call: TRBD1
cdr3_nt: TGTGCCAGCAGCTTAGTGAGGACAGGGGGCAATGAGCAGTTCTTC
cdr3_aa: CASSLVRTGGNEQFF

clone_size: -
v_call: TRBV27
j_call: TRBJ2-7
d_call: TRBD2
cdr3_nt: TGTGCCAGCAGTTTATCTCCGGGGACTAGCACTCCCGAGCAGTACTTC
cdr3_aa: CASSLSPGTSTPEQYF

clone_size: -
v_call: TRBV7-8
j_call: TRBJ1-2
d_call: -
cdr3_nt: TGTGCCAGCAGCTTACGTAGCCCACCCTCTTGGAATGGCTACACCTTC
cdr3_aa: CASSLRSPPSWNGYTF

clone_size: -
v_call: TRBV28
j_call: TRBJ1-6
d_call: TRBD1
cdr3_nt: TGTGCCAGCAGTTGGGACAGGGGGCGATGGGCTAATTCCCCCCTCCACTTT
cdr3_aa: CASSWDRGRWANSPLHF

clone_size: -
v_call: TRBV9
j_call: TRBJ1-1
d_call: -
cdr3_nt: TGTGCCAGCAGCGTAGGGCCGGGGACTGAAGCTTTCTTT
cdr3_aa: CASSVGPGTEAFF

clone_size: few
v_call: TRBV6-1
j_call: TRBJ2-2
d_call: TRBD1
cdr3_nt: TGTGCCAGCAGTGAAAGGTGGGGCCAAAACAGGGGATTCGGGGAGCTGTTTTTT
cdr3_aa: CASSERWGQNRGFGELFF

clone_size: once
v_call: TRBV28
j_call: TRBJ2-1
d_call: -
cdr3_nt: TGTGCCAGCAGTCCAAGACTACGGGGGCAGTTCTTC
cdr3_aa: CASSPRLRGQFF

clone_size: once
v_call: TRBV5-1
j_call: TRBJ1-4
d_call: TRBD1
cdr3_nt: TGCGCCAGCAGCTTGGGACAGGGGGAAAGTGAAAAACTGTTTTTT
cdr3_aa: CASSLGQGESEKLFF

clone_size: -
v_call: TRBV5-1
j_call: TRBJ2-7
d_call: -
cdr3_nt: TGCGCCAGCAGCTTGATTGGACTGCCCTACGAGCAGTACTTC
cdr3_aa: CASSLIGLPYEQYF

clone_size: -
v_call: TRBV29-1
j_call: TRBJ2-1
d_call: -
cdr3_nt: TGCAGCGTTGTAGGTAGTACTAGGCCATTACACTACAATGAGCAGTTCTTC
cdr3_aa: CSVVGSTRPLHYNEQFF

clone_size: -
v_call: TRBV5-6
j_call: TRBJ1-2
d_call: -
cdr3_nt: TGTGCCAGCAGCTCGGAACTCCGGGCCAGGCTAACAGGGGGCTACACCTTC
cdr3_aa: CASSSELRARLTGGYTF

clone_size: once
v_call: TRBV14
j_call: TRBJ1-3
d_call: -
cdr3_nt: TGTGCCAGCAGCCAAGAAGAGGTGACAGGCCCGGGAAACACCATATATTTT
cdr3_aa: CASSQEEVTGPGNTIYF

clone_size: -
v_call: TRBV5-4
j_call: TRBJ2-1
d_call: -
cdr3_nt: TGTGCCAGCACACGGGGTAGCTCCTACAATGAGCAGTTCTTC
cdr3_aa: CASTRGSSYNEQFF

clone_size: -
v_call: TRBV6-6
j_call: TRBJ2-7
d_call: -
cdr3_nt: TGTGCCAGCAGTTTGGCAGCCAACCGGGGCTACGAGCAGTACTTC
cdr3_aa: CASSLAANRGYEQYF

clone_size: -
v_call: TRBV2
j_call: TRBJ2-4
d_call: -
cdr3_nt: TGTGCCAGCAGGGAAGGGGAGCCCAAAAACATTCAGTACTTC
cdr3_aa: CASREGEPKNIQYF

clone_size: -
v_call: TRBV5-1
j_call: TRBJ2-3
d_call: TRBD2
cdr3_nt: TGCGCCAGCAGCGCGGGGGGACTCAGGGGCACAGATACGCAGTATTTT
cdr3_aa: CASSAGGLRGTDTQYF

clone_size: -
v_call: TRBV10-2
j_call: TRBJ1-2
d_call: -
cdr3_nt: TGCGCCAGCAGTGATGTTACCCGAGGGGGAGACGAATATGGCTACACCTTC
cdr3_aa: CASSDVTRGGDEYGYTF

clone_size: -
v_call: TRBV27
j_call: TRBJ2-2
d_call: -
cdr3_nt: TGTGCCAGCAGTTTGGACAGCCCGAACACCGGGGAGCTGTTTTTT
cdr3_aa: CASSLDSPNTGELFF

clone_size: -
v_call: TRBV20-1
j_call: TRBJ1-2
d_call: TRBD1
cdr3_nt: TGCAGGGGACAGGGCGACTATGGCTACACCTTC
cdr3_aa: CRGQGDYGYTF

clone_size: -
v_call: TRBV4-3
j_call: TRBJ1-1
d_call: -
cdr3_nt: TGCGCCAGCAGCCGACCGGGGGGAGACACTGAAGCTTTCTTT
cdr3_aa: CASSRPGGDTEAFF

clone_size: -
v_call: TRBV5-1
j_call: TRBJ1-6
d_call: -
cdr3_nt: TGCGCCAGCAGCTCGGGAGACAGAATATTTCGTTCTACCCTCCACTTT
cdr3_aa: CASSSGDRIFRSTLHF

clone_size: -
v_call: TRBV7-9
j_call: TRBJ2-7
d_call: TRBD1
cdr3_nt: TGTGCCAGCAGCTTAGGGACAGGTTTTTCCGAGCAGTACTTC
cdr3_aa: CASSLGTGFSEQYF

clone_size: -
v_call: TRBV5-1
j_call: TRBJ2-7
d_call: -
cdr3_nt: TGCGCCAGCAGCTGGGGACTGAGCTCCTACGAGCAGTACTTC
cdr3_aa: CASSWGLSSYEQYF

clone_size: -
v_call: TRBV4-1
j_call: TRBJ2-7
d_call: TRBD1
cdr3_nt: TGCGCCAGCAGCCGCCTCACCGGGACAGTCTACGAGCAGTACTTC
cdr3_aa: CASSRLTGTVYEQYF

clone_size: -
v_call: TRBV6-7
j_call: TRBJ1-2
d_call: TRBD1
cdr3_nt: TGTGCCAGCAGTAGCCGACAGGGCTACTATGGCTACACCTTC
cdr3_aa: CASSSRQGYYGYTF

clone_size: -
v_call: TRBV6-1
j_call: TRBJ1-5
d_call: -
cdr3_nt: TGTGCCAGCAGTGAAGCCCCGGGGGGGCAGGGACGGAATCAGCCCCAGCATTTT
cdr3_aa: CASSEAPGGQGRNQPQHF

clone_size: -
v_call: TRBV6-1
j_call: TRBJ1-5
d_call: -
cdr3_nt: TGTGCCAGCAGTGGATCGGGAGGCGGCAATCAGCCCCAGCATTTT
cdr3_aa: CASSGSGGGNQPQHF

clone_size: -
v_call: TRBV29-1
j_call: TRBJ2-7
d_call: -
cdr3_nt: TGCAGCGTTTCAAGGGGGGGCAGCTCCTACGAGCAGTACTTC
cdr3_aa: CSVSRGGSSYEQYF

clone_size: -
v_call: TRBV9
j_call: TRBJ1-3
d_call: TRBD1
cdr3_nt: TGTGCCAGCAGCGACTCCGAACCGACCCAGGGGGCCGCGGCTGGAAACACCATATATTTT
cdr3_aa: CASSDSEPTQGAAAGNTIYF

clone_size: -
v_call: TRBV5-3
j_call: TRBJ1-4
d_call: TRBD1
cdr3_nt: TGTGCCAGAAGCTTGGGAGGGGGCAGGGTTTGGGAGGAAAAACTGTTTTTT
cdr3_aa: CARSLGGGRVWEEKLFF

clone_size: -
v_call: TRBV4-3
j_call: TRBJ2-3
d_call: -
cdr3_nt: TGCGCCAGCAGCCGAGAAAATAGAGGGGGTTTTAGCACAGATACGCAGTATTTT
cdr3_aa: CASSRENRGGFSTDTQYF

clone_size: -
v_call: TRBV18
j_call: TRBJ1-2
d_call: -
cdr3_nt: TGTGCCAGCTCCCTTCTGCGGGGGGAAAGGAGCTATGGCTACACCTTC
cdr3_aa: CASSLLRGERSYGYTF

clone_size: few
v_call: TRBV30
j_call: TRBJ1-4
d_call: -
cdr3_nt: TGTGCCTGGAGTCCCGGAGGGGTCGGGAGCGATGAAAAACTGTTTTTT
cdr3_aa: CAWSPGGVGSDEKLFF

clone_size: -
v_call: TRBV15
j_call: TRBJ2-5
d_call: -
cdr3_nt: TGTGCCACCAGCACCAGGACATTTCTCCTGGAGACCCAGTACTTC
cdr3_aa: CATSTRTFLLETQYF

clone_size: -
v_call: TRBV11-2
j_call: TRBJ2-7
d_call: -
cdr3_nt: TGTGCCAGCAGCATTTGGAGAGGGCACTACGAGCAGTACTTC
cdr3_aa: CASSIWRGHYEQYF

clone_size: once
v_call: TRBV4-3
j_call: TRBJ1-2
d_call: TRBD1
cdr3_nt: TGCGCCAGCAGCCAAGAAGAACAGGGGGCTATTGATGGTTACACCTTC
cdr3_aa: CASSQEEQGAIDGYTF